The next 19 T cell receptor beta chains were all read from a single sample in a study of early T cells in non-severe SARS-CoV-2 infection. TCRdb redid the calling of the 5' RACE reads with MiXCR, one entry per CDR3 protein. This sample has 30,000 or so distinct CDR3 sequences, with about 5.8% found just once. The specimen was whole blood. These receptors all come from an adult who was a healthcare worker with PCR-confirmed SARS-CoV-2 infection or an uninfected control (not recorded which).

This clonotype came up many times. V gene TRBV5-1 combines with J gene TRBJ2-1, with D possibly TRBD2 on 6 matching bases. V lost 0 bases and J lost 3, with 10 bases in between. The CDR3 sequence is 15 residues long. Germline lookup yields CDR1 SGHRS and CDR2 YFSETQ. The CDR3 reads CASSLEAGDYNEQFF. CDR3 in DNA: TGCGCCAGCAGCTTGGAAGCGGGTGACTACAATGAGCAGTTCTTC.

This clonotype was detected ten times or more. The chain couples TRBV3-1 to TRBJ2-5; D not certain. Germline values: CDR1 LGHDT, CDR2 YNNKEL (reference sequence). The CDR3 consists of 12 residues. V was shortened by 5 bases and J by 7 bases, with 11 bases between the two germline ends. The chain's CDR3 is CASSSSLGTQYF. The DNA of the CDR3 is TGTGCCAGCAGCTCATCCCTCGGGACCCAGTACTTC.

This clonotype was recorded many times. CDR3 DNA sequence: TGCGCCAGCAGCCTAACTCTGGGGGGGAGTAGCAGCACAGATACGCAGTATTTT. Amino acids: CASSLTLGGSSSTDTQYF. The V gene is TRBV4-3, the J gene TRBJ2-3; TRBD2 matches at 7 bases. The junction had 13 bases not matched to a gene; V was cut back by 4 bases and J by 0 bases. Germline CDR1 reads LGHNA; CDR2 reads YSLEER. The CDR3 length is 18 residues.

This clonotype was recorded many times. This rearrangement joins TRBV20-1 to TRBJ2-7; D unresolved. CDR1 DFQATT and CDR2 SNEGSKA come from the germline V gene (reference sequence). The CDR3 is 11 residues long. Between the trimmed V and J ends, which lost 3 bases and 5 bases, there was a span of 8 bases. CDR3 protein: CSASPTDEQYF. In nucleotides, the CDR3 is TGCAGTGCTAGCCCGACGGACGAGCAGTACTTC.

In this sample, this clonotype turned up a few times. The chain links TRBV7-6 to TRBJ2-1; 13 positions match TRBD2. The germline gives CDR1 SGHVS, CDR2 FNYEAQ. With 5 bases clipped from V and 9 bases from J, the junction kept 4 bases outside the gene matches. The CDR3 has 14 residues. The DNA of the CDR3 is TGTGCCAGCAGCACGACTAGCGGGAGGCGTGAGCAGTTCTTC. This codes for CASSTTSGRREQFF.

This clonotype was seen at least ten times. V usage is TRBV10-3 and J usage is TRBJ2-2, with TRBD1 matching 7 bases. Losses at the gene ends were 3 bases for V and 2 bases for J; bases not matched to a gene: 6. The CDR3 sequence is 16 residues long. The V gene's germline CDR1 is ENHRY and CDR2 SYGVKD. The chain's CDR3 is CAISDLTGSNTGELFF. In DNA, the CDR3 is TGTGCCATCAGTGACCTGACAGGGTCTAACACCGGGGAGCTGTTTTTT.

This chain uses TRBV18 with TRBJ1-1; D ambiguous. This CDR3 comprises 13 residues. CDR1 and CDR2 (germline): KGHSH, LQKENI. Trimming took 2 bases from V and 1 from J, leaving 5 bases between them. The CDR3 DNA reads TGTGCCAGCTCACCAAACGGGAACACTGAAGCTTTCTTT. This gives the protein CASSPNGNTEAFF.

This clonotype has at least ten counts. The J gene is TRBJ2-1, the V gene TRBV4-2, with TRBD2 matching over 9 bases. V lost 3 bases and J lost 5; bases outside the gene matches: 5. Germline-derived CDR1 and CDR2 are LGHNA and YNFKEQ. This CDR3 region has 15 residues. This chain's CDR3 is CASSQRRGGHNEQFF. CDR3 coding DNA: TGTGCCAGCAGCCAGAGGCGGGGGGGCCACAATGAGCAGTTCTTC.

This clonotype was picked up many times. This rearrangement joins TRBV12-3 or TRBV12-4 to TRBJ1-1, with D possibly matching TRBD1 (6 bases). Trimming took off 2 bases at V and 8 bases at J, with 15 bases between the two ends. This CDR3 spans 14 amino acids. Here the CDR3 reads CASSLKIRGLEAFF. CDR3 nucleotide sequence: TGTGCCAGCAGTTTAAAAATCAGGGGTCTAGAAGCTTTCTTT.

This sequence joins TRBV29-1 and TRBJ2-3; a possible D gene is TRBD2 (6 bases). This CDR3 region has 14 residues. Germline V gene sequence: CDR1 SQVTM, CDR2 ANQGSEA. The germline V and J ends were trimmed by 6 bases and 0 bases, with 13 bases remaining between them. CDR3 bases: TGCAGCGTAAGTCGAGGGACTAGCACAGATACGCAGTATTTT. Protein: CSVSRGTSTDTQYF.

The DNA of the CDR3 is TGCGCCAGCAGCTGGGACAGGGGATGGGACGAGCAGTACTTC. It is translated as CASSWDRGWDEQYF. This chain connects TRBV5-1 to TRBJ2-7; the match to TRBD1 covers 10 bases. Germline V CDR1 and CDR2: SGHRS, YFSETQ. V gave up 3 bases and J gave up 5 bases; unmatched junction bases: 5. CDR3 length: 14 amino acids. Complete variable domain (other parts from reference TRBV5-1 and TRBJ2-7): KAGVTQTPRYLIKTRGQQVTLSCSPISGHRSVSWYQQTPGQGLQFLFEYFSETQRNKGNFPGRFSGRQFSNSRSEMNVSTLELGDSALYLCASSWDRGWDEQYFGPGTRLTVT.

This clonotype was recorded many times. V and J are TRBV20-1 and TRBJ2-3; the D gene is possibly TRBD1 (5 bases). Trimming took 3 bases from V and 6 from J, leaving 13 bases between them. The germline gives CDR1 DFQATT, CDR2 SNEGSKA (reference sequence). This CDR3 region has 13 residues. This chain's CDR3 is CSARQRQFDTQYF. CDR3 nucleotide sequence: TGCAGTGCTAGGCAAAGACAGTTTGATACGCAGTATTTT.

This clonotype was seen many times. J is TRBJ2-1 and V is TRBV12-5; TRBD2 aligns across 11 bases. The V segment lost 1 base and the J segment 4 bases; nucleotides outside the gene matches: 6. The CDR3 totals 17 residues. Germline V lookup: CDR1 LGHNT, CDR2 FRNRAP. In DNA, the CDR3 is TGTGCTAGTGGTTTGGAAAAAGGGACTAGCGGTTACAATGAGCAGTTCTTC. Protein sequence: CASGLEKGTSGYNEQFF.

This clonotype was seen many times. CDR3 sequence reads: CASSFRGYNEQFF. In DNA, the CDR3 is TGTGCCAGCAGTTTTCGGGGCTACAATGAGCAGTTCTTC. V usage is TRBV12-3 or TRBV12-4 and J usage is TRBJ2-1, with D maybe TRBD2 (5 bases). The CDR3 has 13 residues. The V and J ends lost 3 bases and 3 bases respectively, with 6 bases between them.

The chain combines TRBV30 with TRBJ2-3; D remains unclear. The CDR3 consists of 11 residues. Per germline, CDR1 GTSNPN and CDR2 SVGIG (reference sequence). Trimming took 5 bases from V and 2 from J, leaving 5 bases between them. DNA for the CDR3: TGTGCCTGGTCTAACACAGATACGCAGTATTTT. It yields the protein CAWSNTDTQYF.

This clonotype was found a few times. This chain uses TRBV19 with TRBJ2-5; possibly TRBD1 for D (5 bases). V shed 9 bases and J shed 1 base, with 12 bases lying between them. Germline V gives CDR1 LNHDA, CDR2 SQIVND (reference sequence). The CDR3 contains 13 residues. The CDR3 is CASGQGFQETQYF. CDR3 bases: TGTGCCAGCGGTCAGGGTTTCCAAGAGACCCAGTACTTC.

The rearrangement links TRBV7-9 to TRBJ2-6; TRBD2 matches 7 bases. The CDR3 contains 18 residues. V trimming: 5 bases; J trimming: 4 bases; junction bases outside the gene matches: 14. Germline V gives CDR1 SEHNR, CDR2 FQNEAQ (reference sequence). CDR3 region: CASSVPMSGDTGANVLTF. CDR3 DNA: TGTGCCAGCAGCGTCCCCATGAGCGGGGATACCGGGGCCAACGTCCTGACTTTC.

Ten or more counts support this clonotype. The chain is built from TRBV5-1 and TRBJ2-1; 7 nucleotides agree with TRBD2. From germline, CDR1 is SGHRS and CDR2 YFSETQ. The CDR3 has 13 residues. V lost 2 bases and J lost 4; bases outside the gene matches: 0. CDR3 region: CASSFGGYNEQFF. CDR3 coding DNA: TGCGCCAGCAGCTTCGGGGGGTACAATGAGCAGTTCTTC.

There are a few counts of this clonotype. The chain employs TRBV28 and TRBJ2-7, with D perhaps matching TRBD1 or TRBD2 (6 bases each). The CDR3 contains 13 residues. V lost 6 bases, J lost 3 bases, and 12 bases lay in between. Germline CDR1 MDHEN, CDR2 SYDVKM. The CDR3 nucleotides read TGTGCCAGCAGGACTAGGACAGACTACGAGCAGTACTTC. Amino acid sequence: CASRTRTDYEQYF.